Listed below are T cell receptor beta chains from one sample, sequenced in a study of blood T cell repertoires in COVID-19. Profiled with immunoSEQ multiplex PCR; TCRdb holds only in-frame clones, not every one. The table includes around 250,000 clones, about 83% detected once. The sample was peripheral blood. These receptors all stem from a middle-aged woman who had recovered from COVID-19. CDR3s include the opening cysteine and the closing phenylalanine or tryptophan. The D gene is left open where the match is weak. Expanded clones get a size class; other rows say once, few or many, or leave the size out.

NA	TRBV21-1	TRBJ2-1	NA	CATLAGGTYNEQFF	TGTGCCACCTTAGCGGGGGGGACCTACAATGAGCAGTTCTTC
NA	TRBV6-5	TRBJ1-6	NA	CASSLPTVYSPLHF	TGTGCCAGCAGCCTTCCGACAGTCTACTCACCCCTCCACTTT
NA	TRBV11-2	TRBJ2-3	NA	CASSLGVPGFLLTQYF	TGTGCCAGCAGCTTAGGGGTACCAGGGTTTTTACTTACGCAGTATTTT
few	TRBV3-1/TRBV3-2	TRBJ1-5	NA	CASSPLEAGGQPQHF	TGTGCCAGCAGCCCTTTGGAAGCGGGGGGCCAGCCCCAGCATTTT
NA	TRBV5-1	TRBJ1-2	TRBD1	CASSPLRGQGNYGYTF	TGCGCCAGCAGCCCTCTTCGCGGACAGGGGAACTATGGCTACACCTTC
NA	TRBV28	TRBJ1-1	NA	CASSLGARGAFF	TGTGCCAGCAGTTTAGGAGCCCGGGGAGCTTTCTTT
NA	TRBV9	TRBJ2-7	NA	CASSPGRFGSYEQYF	TGTGCCAGCAGCCCCGGCAGGTTTGGATCCTACGAGCAGTACTTC
NA	TRBV2	TRBJ1-5	NA	CASSGRYNQPQHF	TGTGCCAGCAGTGGTCGGTACAATCAGCCCCAGCATTTT
NA	TRBV15	TRBJ2-1	TRBD2	CATSRDAGGRNEQFF	TGTGCCACCAGCAGAGATGCGGGGGGGCGTAATGAGCAGTTCTTC
NA	TRBV24-1	TRBJ2-1	NA	CATSGSDAYNEQFF	TGTGCCACTTCTGGTAGCGATGCCTACAATGAGCAGTTCTTC
NA	TRBV2	TRBJ2-1	TRBD2	CASSVERGGGTEQFF	TGTGCCAGCAGTGTTGAGCGGGGGGGCGGGACTGAGCAGTTCTTC
NA	TRBV12-3/TRBV12-4	TRBJ1-6	NA	CASSDSYNSPLHF	TGTGCCAGCTCGGACAGTTATAATTCACCCCTCCACTTT
few	TRBV11-2	TRBJ2-3	NA	CASSLRRAPDTQYF	TGTGCCAGCAGCTTACGCAGGGCCCCAGATACGCAGTATTTT
NA	TRBV30	TRBJ2-7	TRBD1	CAWRWGQSSYEQYF	TGTGCCTGGAGATGGGGACAGAGCTCCTACGAGCAGTACTTC
NA	TRBV5-4	TRBJ1-1	TRBD1	CASRQGQGGTEAFF	TGTGCCAGCAGGCAGGGACAGGGTGGGACTGAAGCTTTCTTT
NA	TRBV28	TRBJ1-2	NA	CATTGRGYGYTF	TGTGCCACAACAGGGAGGGGCTATGGCTACACCTTC
NA	TRBV19	TRBJ1-5	TRBD1	CASSIPPGQREQPQHF	TGTGCCAGTAGTATTCCCCCGGGACAGAGGGAACAGCCCCAGCATTTT
NA	TRBV10-2	TRBJ1-6	TRBD1	CASRSGQGNFVSSPLHF	TGCGCCAGCAGATCGGGACAGGGGAATTTCGTTAGTTCACCCCTCCACTTT
NA	TRBV7-9	TRBJ2-3	TRBD2	CASSRGSGGLSDTQYF	TGTGCCAGCAGCCGAGGGTCGGGGGGGCTCTCAGATACGCAGTATTTT
NA	TRBV10-1	TRBJ2-2	TRBD2	CASSRGGRFGTGELFF	TGCGCCAGCTCGCGGGGGGGCCGGTTCGGCACCGGGGAGCTGTTTTTT
NA	TRBV7-2	TRBJ2-7	NA	CASSLAFSGLYEQYF	TGTGCCAGCAGCTTAGCCTTCAGTGGTCTTTACGAGCAGTACTTC
NA	TRBV2	TRBJ2-2	NA	CASSLEAHTGELFF	TGTGCCAGCAGCCTAGAGGCCCACACCGGGGAGCTGTTTTTT
NA	TRBV6-5	TRBJ2-2	TRBD1	CASRPGTGVAGELFF	TGTGCCAGCAGACCCGGGACAGGGGTTGCCGGGGAGCTGTTTTTT
NA	TRBV5-5	TRBJ2-7	TRBD1	CASSKGTGEDYEQYF	TGTGCCAGCAGTAAGGGGACAGGGGAAGATTACGAGCAGTACTTC
NA	TRBV6-5	TRBJ2-1	NA	CASSWTGREGYEQFF	TGTGCCAGCAGTTGGACAGGGAGGGAAGGGTATGAGCAGTTCTTC
NA	TRBV25-1	TRBJ2-5	NA	CASKKGQYTQYF	TGTGCCAGCAAGAAGGGGCAATATACCCAGTACTTC
NA	TRBV19	TRBJ1-1	TRBD1	CASSIAGTGEGFF	TGTGCCAGTAGTATAGCAGGGACAGGGGAAGGTTTCTTT
NA	TRBV10-3	TRBJ1-1	NA	CAISEDSYTEAFF	TGTGCCATCAGTGAAGACAGCTACACTGAAGCTTTCTTT